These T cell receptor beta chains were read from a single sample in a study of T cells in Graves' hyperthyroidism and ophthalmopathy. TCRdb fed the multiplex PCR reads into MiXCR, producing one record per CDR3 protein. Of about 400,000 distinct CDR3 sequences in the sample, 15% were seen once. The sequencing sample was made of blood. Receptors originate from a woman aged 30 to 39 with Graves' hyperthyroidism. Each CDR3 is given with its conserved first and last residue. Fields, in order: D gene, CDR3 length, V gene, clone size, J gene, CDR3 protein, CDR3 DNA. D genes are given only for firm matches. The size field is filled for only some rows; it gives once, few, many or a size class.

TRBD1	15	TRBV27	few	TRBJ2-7	CASSLSGTEYYEQYF	TGTGCCAGCAGTCTCTCCGGGACAGAATACTACGAGCAGTACTTC
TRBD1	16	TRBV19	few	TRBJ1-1	CASSKPAGTGGKGAFF	TGTGCCAGTAGTAAGCCCGCCGGGACAGGGGGGAAAGGAGCTTTCTTT
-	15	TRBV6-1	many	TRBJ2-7	CASSIQQGTTYEQYF	TGTGCCAGCAGTATTCAACAGGGAACTACCTACGAGCAGTACTTC
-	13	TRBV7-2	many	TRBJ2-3	CASSRIYTDTQYF	TGTGCCAGCAGCCGAATTTACACAGATACGCAGTATTTT
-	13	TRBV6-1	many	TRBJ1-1	CASSRYRDTEAFF	TGTGCCAGCTCTAGATACCGGGACACTGAAGCTTTCTTT
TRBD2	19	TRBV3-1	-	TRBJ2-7	CASSQDLSVSGGPSYEQYF	TGTGCCAGCAGCCAAGATTTAAGCGTTAGCGGGGGACCCTCCTACGAGCAGTACTTC
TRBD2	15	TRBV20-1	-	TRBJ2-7	CSADETSSSYNEQYF	TGCAGTGCCGACGAGACTAGCTCTTCCTACAATGAGCAGTACTTC
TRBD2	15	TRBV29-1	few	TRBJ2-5	CSVHWTSGNQETQYF	TGCAGCGTTCACTGGACTAGCGGGAACCAAGAGACCCAGTACTTC
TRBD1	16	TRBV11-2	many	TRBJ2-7	CASSFKPGTGTYEQYF	TGTGCCAGCAGCTTTAAACCCGGGACAGGGACCTACGAGCAGTACTTC
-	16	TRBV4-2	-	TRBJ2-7	CASSQELAGSMNEQYF	TGTGCCAGCAGCCAAGAATTGGCAGGGAGCATGAACGAGCAGTACTTC
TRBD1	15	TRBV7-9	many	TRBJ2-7	CASSLGGTGVSEQYF	TGTGCCAGCAGCTTGGGTGGGACAGGGGTCTCCGAGCAGTACTTC
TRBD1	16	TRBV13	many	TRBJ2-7	CASSPTGTGGSYEQYF	TGTGCCAGCAGCCCTACCGGGACAGGGGGCTCCTACGAGCAGTACTTC
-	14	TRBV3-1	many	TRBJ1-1	CASSPQMRGTEAFF	TGTGCCAGCAGCCCTCAAATGAGAGGCACTGAAGCTTTCTTT
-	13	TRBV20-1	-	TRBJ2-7	CSATTRTTYEQYF	TGCAGTGCTACAACACGGACCACCTACGAGCAGTACTTC
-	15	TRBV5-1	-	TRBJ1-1	CASSKQEGVNTEAFF	TGCGCCAGCAGCAAACAGGAGGGGGTGAACACTGAAGCTTTCTTT
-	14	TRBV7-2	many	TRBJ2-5	CASSASVQGETQYF	TGTGCCAGCAGCGCCTCGGTACAGGGAGAGACCCAGTACTTC
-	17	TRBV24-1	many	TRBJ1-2	CATSDPSPDSDYYGYTF	TGTGCCACCAGTGATCCCTCACCAGACAGCGACTATTATGGCTACACCTTC
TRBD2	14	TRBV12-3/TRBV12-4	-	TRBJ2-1	CASSRGLDYNEQFF	TGTGCCAGCAGCCGGGGACTAGATTACAATGAGCAGTTCTTC
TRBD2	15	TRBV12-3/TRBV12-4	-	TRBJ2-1	CASRNLAGGGNEQFF	TGTGCCAGCAGGAACCTAGCGGGAGGGGGGAATGAGCAGTTCTTC
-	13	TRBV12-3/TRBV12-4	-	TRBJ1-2	CASSRLDRLGYTF	TGTGCCAGCAGTCGATTAGACAGGCTTGGCTACACCTTC
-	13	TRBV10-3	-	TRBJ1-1	CAITAGINTEAFF	TGTGCCATCACAGCAGGGATAAACACTGAAGCTTTCTTT
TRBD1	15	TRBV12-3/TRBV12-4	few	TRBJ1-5	CASSFGTGGKEPQHF	TGTGCCAGCAGTTTCGGGACAGGAGGCAAGGAGCCCCAGCATTTT
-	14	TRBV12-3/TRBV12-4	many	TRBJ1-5	CASTLEGRDQPQHF	TGTGCCAGCACCCTGGAGGGGCGCGATCAGCCCCAGCATTTT
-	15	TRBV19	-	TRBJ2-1	CASSITGPRTNEQFF	TGTGCCAGTAGTATAACGGGACCTAGGACCAATGAGCAGTTCTTC
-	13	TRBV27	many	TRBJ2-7	CASSTDISYEQYF	TGTGCCAGCAGTACCGACATCTCCTACGAGCAGTACTTC
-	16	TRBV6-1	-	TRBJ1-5	CASSERQDYSNQPQHF	TGTGCCAGCAGTGAAAGACAGGACTATAGCAATCAGCCCCAGCATTTT
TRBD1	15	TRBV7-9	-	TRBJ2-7	CASSLPWDSYYEQHF	TGTGCCAGCAGCCTCCCCTGGGACAGCTACTACGAGCAGCACTTC
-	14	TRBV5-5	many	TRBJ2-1	CASSFGVTYNEQFF	TGTGCCAGCAGCTTTGGTGTAACCTACAATGAGCAGTTCTTC
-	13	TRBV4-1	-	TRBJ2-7	CASSLHYRDEQYF	TGCGCCAGCAGCCTCCATTACAGGGACGAGCAGTACTTC
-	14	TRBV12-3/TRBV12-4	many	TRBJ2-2	CASSPDGSVGELFF	TGTGCCAGCAGTCCTGACGGTTCGGTCGGGGAGCTGTTTTTT
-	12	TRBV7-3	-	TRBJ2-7	CATLRGFYEQYF	TGTGCCACCCTTAGGGGATTCTACGAGCAGTACTTC
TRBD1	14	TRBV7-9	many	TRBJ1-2	CASSLIQGADGYTF	TGTGCCAGCAGCTTAATACAGGGGGCTGATGGCTACACCTTC